This passage covers 11 T cell receptor beta chains from one sample sequenced in a study of neurological immune-mediated disorders. Via MiXCR, TCRdb re-called the 5' RACE reads, giving one row per CDR3 protein. Here the sample spans about 66,000 distinct CDR3 sequences, roughly 4.3% being singletons. Sequenced material: PBMCs. The receptor source for this set is a man aged 30 to 45 with multiple sclerosis.

A note on this clonotype: The junction departs from germline at one end; a sequencing error may be responsible. The V and J genes are TRBV4-1 and TRBJ1-6; TRBD1 is a possible D gene (5 bases). The CDR3 extends over 14 amino acids. Germline loops: CDR1 MGHRA, CDR2 YSYEKL. The CDR3 DNA reads as TGCGCCAGCAGCCTCACGGGGGATGATACACCCCTCAACTTT. Translated, it gives CASSLTGDDTPLNF.

There are many counts of this clonotype. The V gene is TRBV20-1, the J gene TRBJ2-1, with 9 bases identical to TRBD2. V shed 0 bases and J 3 bases; nucleotides not matched to a gene: 9. This CDR3 is 17 amino acids long. CDR1 is DFQATT, CDR2 SNEGSKA, per germline (reference sequence). The CDR3 DNA reads as TGCAGTGCTAGAGATAGGAAGACTAGCGGATACTACAATGAGCAGTTCTTC. It encodes CSARDRKTSGYYNEQFF.

Ten or more counts support this clonotype. The chain employs TRBV7-8 and TRBJ2-3; D uncertain. V lost 6 bases and J lost 0, with 10 bases in between. CDR1 SGHVS and CDR2 FQNEAQ come from the germline V gene. The CDR3 covers 14 residues. CDR3 amino acids: CASRPDQSTDTQYF. For the CDR3, the DNA is TGTGCCAGCAGGCCCGATCAGAGCACAGATACGCAGTATTTT.

This clonotype counts as medium-sized. V and J are TRBV7-2 and TRBJ2-1; no clear D gene. This CDR3 region has 13 residues. The V gene lost 1 base and the J gene lost 2 bases, with 3 bases spanning the gap. CDR1 and CDR2 (germline): SGHTA, FQGNSA. The CDR3 DNA reads TGTGCCAGCAGCTTAGGGGCCTACAATGAGCAGTTCTTC. As protein: CASSLGAYNEQFF.

This clonotype was detected many times. V usage is TRBV4-1 and J usage is TRBJ2-3, with 9 nucleotides matching TRBD1. CDR3 length: 18 residues. J gave up 8 bases and V 4 bases, and 19 bases lay outside the gene matches. Germline CDR1 is MGHRA and CDR2 is YSYEKL. CDR3 nucleotide sequence: TGCGCCAGCAGCCCCATTCGCATGGGACAGGGAGCATGGGGTACGCAGTATTTT. This gives the protein CASSPIRMGQGAWGTQYF.

This clonotype was observed a handful of times. The V and J genes are TRBV6-6 and TRBJ1-2; D might be TRBD1 (6 bases). Per germline, CDR1 MNHNY and CDR2 SVGAGI (reference sequence). The ends were cut back, 2 bases at V and 0 bases at J, with 13 bases in the middle. The CDR3 contains 16 residues. CDR3 in amino acids: CASSYHPGAANYGYTF. The DNA for the CDR3 is TGTGCCAGCAGTTACCACCCAGGGGCTGCTAACTATGGCTACACCTTC.

This clonotype has only a few counts. The chain is built from TRBV5-1 and TRBJ1-2, with D perhaps TRBD1 (5 bases). This CDR3 has 17 amino acids. V was clipped by 4 bases and J by 4 bases, with 23 bases between them. Germline lookup yields CDR1 SGHRS and CDR2 YFSETQ. CDR3 bases: TGCGCCAGCAGCGTAGGGGCAGGGCACCAACCTCTCTATGGCTACACCTTC. It codes for CASSVGAGHQPLYGYTF.

In its sample, this clonotype was seen many times. CDR3 residues: CASRATSGGGADTQYF. CDR3 DNA: TGTGCCAGCAGAGCGACTAGCGGGGGAGGAGCAGATACGCAGTATTTT. V gene TRBV5-5 combines with J gene TRBJ2-3, with TRBD2 identical over 12 bases. Germline V gives CDR1 SGHKS, CDR2 YYEKEE (reference sequence). The CDR3 sequence is 16 residues long. After removal of 5 bases from V and 4 bases from J, the junction contained 8 bases not matched to a gene.

This clonotype was detected ten times or more. V usage is TRBV3-1 and J usage is TRBJ1-1, with a tentative D call TRBD1 (6 bases). CDR1 and CDR2 from the germline V gene are LGHDT and YNNKEL (reference sequence). Trimming cost V 0 bases and J 4 bases, with 12 bases left between them. This CDR3 region has 15 residues. CDR3 protein: CASSQDQGRGTEAFF. In DNA, the CDR3 is TGTGCCAGCAGCCAAGATCAGGGCAGGGGCACTGAAGCTTTCTTT.

This rearrangement joins TRBV15 to TRBJ2-7; D uncertain. V lost 0 bases and J 2 bases, leaving 14 bases between the germline ends. The CDR3 consists of 16 residues. Germline loops: CDR1 LNHNV, CDR2 YYDKDF (reference sequence). The CDR3 is CATSRDEQSRTYEQYF. In nucleotides, the CDR3 is TGTGCCACCAGCAGAGATGAGCAGAGTAGAACCTACGAGCAGTACTTC.

This clonotype was detected many times. V is TRBV6-5 and J is TRBJ1-2; D gene uncertain. From germline, CDR1 is MNHEY and CDR2 SVGAGI. CDR3 length equals 16 residues. Trimming left V 0 bases short and J 4 bases short, with 15 bases between. CDR3 sequence reads: CASSYSPEMGSYGYTF. The CDR3 DNA reads TGTGCCAGCAGTTACTCCCCCGAGATGGGATCCTATGGCTACACCTTC.